A single sample gave rise to the 5 T cell receptor beta chains below, sequenced in a study of blood T cell repertoires in COVID-19. Clones were sequenced by immunoSEQ multiplex PCR, and TCRdb holds only the in-frame ones, with some missing. The sample holds approximately 270,000 clones; roughly 83% are singletons and the top ten take nearly 9%. The sample comprised peripheral blood. The receptors were gathered from an elderly man with acute or convalescent COVID-19.

The chain combines TRBV24-1 with TRBJ1-4; 8 nucleotides agree with TRBD1. Germline lookup yields CDR1 KGHDR and CDR2 SFDVKD. V lost 3 bases, J lost 8 bases, and 7 bases stayed unmatched. The CDR3 covers 15 residues. CDR3 in DNA: TGTGCCACCAGTGATCCCGGACAGGGATTCGAAAAACTGTTTTTT. Protein sequence: CATSDPGQGFEKLFF.

The rearrangement uses TRBV7-9 and TRBJ1-5, with 12 positions matching TRBD1. Germline loops: CDR1 SEHNR, CDR2 FQNEAQ (reference sequence). The CDR3 has 17 residues. With V trimmed by 5 bases and J by 3 bases, 8 bases remained unmatched. This chain's CDR3 is CASSRGTGGDFNQPQHF. CDR3 nucleotide sequence: TGTGCCAGCAGCAGAGGGACAGGGGGCGATTTCAATCAGCCCCAGCATTTT.

The chain joins TRBV18 to TRBJ1-3, with TRBD1 identical over 8 bases. CDR3 length: 16 residues. Germline trimming cut 1 base from V and 4 bases from J; bases unmatched to any gene: 6. Germline CDR1 reads KGHSH; CDR2 reads LQKENI. Here the CDR3 DNA reads TGTGCCAGCTCACCACGAGACAGGGGCACGGGAAACACCATATATTTT. Protein product: CASSPRDRGTGNTIYF. The full variable domain, rest sourced from reference TRBV18 and TRBJ1-3, is NAGVMQNPRHLVRRRGQEARLRCSPMKGHSHVYWYRQLPEEGLKFMVYLQKENIIDESGMPKERFSAEFPKEGPSILRIQQVVRGDSAAYFCASSPRDRGTGNTIYFGEGSWLTVV.

The chain is built from TRBV6-2 or TRBV6-3 and TRBJ1-2, with 7 nucleotides matching TRBD1. The CDR3 contains 15 residues. Germline V gene sequence: CDR1 MNHEY, CDR2 SVGEGT. The trim removed 5 bases at V and 6 bases at J, leaving 12 bases unmatched. The CDR3 sequence is CASSPGTVTLNGYTF. The DNA for the CDR3 is TGTGCCAGCAGTCCCGGGACAGTCACCCTAAATGGCTACACCTTC.

The chain carries TRBV6-1 and TRBJ2-7; 8 nucleotides line up with TRBD1. Germline values: CDR1 MNHNS, CDR2 SASEGT. This CDR3 is built from 13 residues. After removal of 2 bases from V and 6 bases from J, the junction contained 3 bases not matched to a gene. CDR3 protein: CASSEQGAVEQYF. The CDR3 DNA is TGTGCCAGCAGTGAACAGGGGGCAGTCGAGCAGTACTTC.